The sequence of this TCR beta chain was determined in a study of human T cells and chemical hapten exposure. Study-level information: Each patient's scalp received weekly diphenylcyclopropenone throughout the approximately 25-week study. Upper-back patch tests with 0.01% DPC were read at 6 days. Whole-study findings and limits: In comparison with controls, expanded TCRs gave rise to a significantly larger number of large CDR3 similarity clusters. Counts of expanded TCRs at PT1 were positively correlated with patch test score.

As to this clonotype: As yet, its antigen is unknown.

Time point reported: patch test 1, 2 weeks after DPC sensitization. Regarding treatment: therapeutic diphenylcyclopropenone sensitization with weekly scalp DPC. TCRdb reprocessed the RACE reads with MiXCR, giving one entry per CDR3 protein. The sample has 100,000 or so distinct CDR3 sequences; under 12% are singletons. V lost 5 bases, J lost 2 bases, and 8 bases stayed unmatched. CDR3 length: 17 residues. Germline lookup yields CDR1 SGHNT and CDR2 YYREEE (reference sequence). Sequences were derived from whole blood, sampled in connection with sensitization to the hapten diphenylcyclopropenone (DPC). This clonotype was sampled from a man aged 35-49 years with alopecia areata. Some clones in this sample may be carry-over from other donors' samples. This rearrangement joins TRBV5-4 to TRBJ2-6; TRBD1 matches 9 bases. The CDR3 region is CASSHGTGRTGANVLTF. The CDR3 nucleotides read TGTGCCAGCAGTCACGGGACAGGGAGAACTGGGGCCAACGTCCTGACTTTC.